A selection of T cell receptor beta chains follows, all from one sample in a study of control samples from healthy donors and cancer patients. TCRdb's copy holds only in-frame clones and misses some; the assay was immunoSEQ multiplex PCR. Of 160,000 or so clones listed, 92% were seen once; the top ten hold 0.68%. Sequences were obtained from blood. These receptors came from a young woman in good health. Each CDR3 is given with its conserved first and last residue. Each record gives: J gene, V gene, clone size, D gene, CDR3 DNA, CDR3 protein. D genes are given only for firm matches. Clone size is not always given. Where it is, it says once, few, many or a class for expanded clones.

TRBJ2-3 TRBV24-1 . TRBD1 TGTGCCACCAGTGATAGGACAGGGTACACAGATACGCAGTATTTT CATSDRTGYTDTQYF
TRBJ2-1 TRBV7-2 . TRBD2 TGTGCCAGCAGCCGGGGACTAGCGGGAGCGGGTGAGCAGTTCTTC CASSRGLAGAGEQFF
TRBJ1-1 TRBV9 . . TGTGCCAGCGCCTTCGGGGGGAGCACTGAAGCTTTCTTT CASAFGGSTEAFF
TRBJ2-7 TRBV27 . . TGTGCCAGCAGTTTGGGGCCTTCCCTTACCAAGCAGTACTTC CASSLGPSLTKQYF
TRBJ2-7 TRBV5-1 . TRBD1 TGCGCCAGCAGCTTGGAACAGGGGAGCGAGCAGTACTTC CASSLEQGSEQYF
TRBJ2-7 TRBV10-3 . . TGTGCCATCAGTGATTCGGGTCGTACCTCCTACGAGCAGTACTTC CAISDSGRTSYEQYF
TRBJ1-2 TRBV30 . TRBD1 TGTGCCTGGAGTGGAGGGACAGGGGAATATGGCTACACCTTC CAWSGGTGEYGYTF
TRBJ1-1 TRBV6-2/TRBV6-3 few . TGTGCCAGCAGTCAGGTGAACACTGAAGCTTTCTTT CASSQVNTEAFF
TRBJ1-3 TRBV11-2 . . TGTGCCAGCACCCCAGCAGGCTCTGGAAACACCATATATTTT CASTPAGSGNTIYF
TRBJ1-2 TRBV28 . . TGTGCCAGCAGTTTGGCAGGGAACTATGGCTACACCTTC CASSLAGNYGYTF
TRBJ1-1 TRBV7-9 . . TGTGCCAGCAGCTTAGGGGTAGGGAACACTGAAGCTTTCTTT CASSLGVGNTEAFF
TRBJ1-5 TRBV19 . . TGTGCCAGTAGTTTTGGGGGGCACAATCAGCCCCAGCATTTT CASSFGGHNQPQHF
TRBJ2-7 TRBV24-1 . TRBD1 TGTGCCACCAGTGGGGGACAGGGCACCTACGAGCAGTACTTC CATSGGQGTYEQYF
TRBJ1-2 TRBV5-1 . . TGCGCCAGCAGCTTGGTTCCGGACGGTAACTATGGCTACACCTTC CASSLVPDGNYGYTF
TRBJ2-7 TRBV19 . TRBD2 TGTGCCAGTAGTATTTCGGCGGGAGCGGGTCTCTACGAGCAGTACTTC CASSISAGAGLYEQYF
TRBJ2-1 TRBV27 . TRBD2 TGTGCCAGCAGTTTGGGGACTAGCGGGAGAAATGAGCAGTTCTTC CASSLGTSGRNEQFF
TRBJ2-5 TRBV28 . . TGTGCCAGCCGCTCTCAGGTGACCCAGTACTTC CASRSQVTQYF
TRBJ2-1 TRBV7-9 . TRBD2 TGTGCCAGCAGCTTATTCTCTTCTGGGGAGGGCGAGCAGTTCTTC CASSLFSSGEGEQFF
TRBJ1-2 TRBV2 few TRBD1 TGTGCCAGCAGGACACAGGGGTATAATGGCTACACCTTC CASRTQGYNGYTF